This TCR beta chain originates from a study of shared clonotypes between healthy human individuals. Sequencing was performed with immunoSEQ multiplex PCR; in TCRdb, only in-frame clones are kept and a portion is missing. The sample includes around 700,000 clones, more than 70% of them seen just once. The TCR comes from a woman aged 25 to 45 in good health. Sequenced sample: memory CD4+ T cells sorted from blood. As for subset: CD45RA-negative fraction.

The CDR3: CASSSPRVVGELFF. The CDR3 DNA follows: TGTGCCAGCAGCTCCCCCAGGGTTGTCGGGGAGCTGTTTTTT. The chain recombines TRBV11-2 with TRBJ2-2, with D possibly matching TRBD1 (5 bases). Germline CDR1 SGHAT, CDR2 FQNNGV. V shed 4 bases and J shed 7 bases, with 13 bases lying between them. The CDR3 totals 14 residues.